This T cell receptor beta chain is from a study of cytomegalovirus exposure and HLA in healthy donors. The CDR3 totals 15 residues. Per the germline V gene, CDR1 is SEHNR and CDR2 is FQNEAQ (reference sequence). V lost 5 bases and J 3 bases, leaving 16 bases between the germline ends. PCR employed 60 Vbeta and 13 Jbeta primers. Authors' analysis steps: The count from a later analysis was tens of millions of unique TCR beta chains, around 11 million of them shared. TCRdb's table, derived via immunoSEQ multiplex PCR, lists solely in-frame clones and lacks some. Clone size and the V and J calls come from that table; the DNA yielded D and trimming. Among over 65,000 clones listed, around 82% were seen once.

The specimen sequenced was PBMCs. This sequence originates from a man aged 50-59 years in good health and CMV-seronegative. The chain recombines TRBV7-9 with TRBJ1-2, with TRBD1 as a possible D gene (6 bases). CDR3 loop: CASSRTTGQDYGYTF. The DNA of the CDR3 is TGTGCCAGCAGCCGCACAACGGGACAAGACTATGGCTACACCTTC.